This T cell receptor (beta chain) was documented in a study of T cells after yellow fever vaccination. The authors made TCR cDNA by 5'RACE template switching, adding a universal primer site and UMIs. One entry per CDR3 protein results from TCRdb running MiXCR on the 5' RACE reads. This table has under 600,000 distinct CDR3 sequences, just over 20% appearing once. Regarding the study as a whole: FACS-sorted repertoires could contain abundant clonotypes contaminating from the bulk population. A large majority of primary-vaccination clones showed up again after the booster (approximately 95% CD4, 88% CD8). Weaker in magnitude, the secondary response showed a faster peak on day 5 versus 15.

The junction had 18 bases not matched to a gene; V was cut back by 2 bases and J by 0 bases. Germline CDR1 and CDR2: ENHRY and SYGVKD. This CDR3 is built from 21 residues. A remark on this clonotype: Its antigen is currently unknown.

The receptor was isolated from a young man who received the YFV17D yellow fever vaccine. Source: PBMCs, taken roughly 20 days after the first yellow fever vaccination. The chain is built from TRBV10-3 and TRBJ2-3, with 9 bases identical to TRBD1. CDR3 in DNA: TGTGCCATCAGTGAGCCGGGACAGGGAAAACCACTAACTACTAGCACAGATACGCAGTATTTT. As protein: CAISEPGQGKPLTTSTDTQYF.